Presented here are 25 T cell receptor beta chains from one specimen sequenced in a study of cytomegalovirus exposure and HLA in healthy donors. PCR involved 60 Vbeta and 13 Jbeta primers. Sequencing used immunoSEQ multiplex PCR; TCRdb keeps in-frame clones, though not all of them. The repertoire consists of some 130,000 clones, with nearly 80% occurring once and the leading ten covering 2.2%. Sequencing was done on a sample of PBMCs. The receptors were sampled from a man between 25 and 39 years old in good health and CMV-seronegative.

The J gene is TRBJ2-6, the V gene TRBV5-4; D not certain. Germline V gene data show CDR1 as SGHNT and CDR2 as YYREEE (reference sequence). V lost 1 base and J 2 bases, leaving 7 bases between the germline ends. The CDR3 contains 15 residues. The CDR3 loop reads CASSLYTTGANVLTF. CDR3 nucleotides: TGTGCCAGCAGCTTGTACACCACTGGGGCCAACGTCCTGACTTTC.

The CDR3, as DNA: TGTGCCAGCAGCGGAATGACGGGAGACGGTGAGCAGTTCTTC. Protein sequence: CASSGMTGDGEQFF. The V gene is TRBV9, the J gene TRBJ2-1; weak D call: TRBD2 (6 bases). V lost 3 bases and J 9 bases, leaving 16 bases between the germline ends. This CDR3 has 14 amino acids. In germline, CDR1 is SGDLS, CDR2 YYNGEE.

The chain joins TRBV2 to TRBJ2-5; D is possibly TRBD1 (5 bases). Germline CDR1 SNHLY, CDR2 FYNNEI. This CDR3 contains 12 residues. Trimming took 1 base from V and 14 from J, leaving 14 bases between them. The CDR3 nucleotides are TGTGCCAGCAGTGAAGGGGGCCGCCTCCTTTACTTC. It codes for CASSEGGRLLYF.

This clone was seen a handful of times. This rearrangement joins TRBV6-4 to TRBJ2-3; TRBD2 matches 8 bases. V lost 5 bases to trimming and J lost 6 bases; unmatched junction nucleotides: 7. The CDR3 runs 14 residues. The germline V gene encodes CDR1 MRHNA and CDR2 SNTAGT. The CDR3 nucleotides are TGTGCCAGCAGTAGGACGGGAGGGGTGGATACGCAGTATTTT. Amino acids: CASSRTGGVDTQYF.

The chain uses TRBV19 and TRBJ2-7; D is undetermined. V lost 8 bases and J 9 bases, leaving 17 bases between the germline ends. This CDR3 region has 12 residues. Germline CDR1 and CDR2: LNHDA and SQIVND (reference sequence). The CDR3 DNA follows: TGTGCCAGTTCGCCAGATTTGATATGGCAGTACTTC. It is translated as CASSPDLIWQYF.

In nucleotides, the CDR3 is TGCGCCAGCAGCTTGACGGACGAGCAGTACTTC. This encodes CASSLTDEQYF. The J gene is TRBJ2-7, the V gene TRBV5-1, with D hard to call. The CDR3 has 11 amino acids. CDR1 is SGHRS, CDR2 YFSETQ, per germline. V lost 1 base, J lost 5 bases, and 4 bases lay in between.

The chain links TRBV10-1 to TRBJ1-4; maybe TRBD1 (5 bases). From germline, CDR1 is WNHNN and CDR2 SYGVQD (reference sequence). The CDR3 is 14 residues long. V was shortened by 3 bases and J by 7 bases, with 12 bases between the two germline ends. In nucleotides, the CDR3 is TGCGCCAGCAGTGAAGGGGCGACTGGTGAAAAACTGTTTTTT. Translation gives CASSEGATGEKLFF.

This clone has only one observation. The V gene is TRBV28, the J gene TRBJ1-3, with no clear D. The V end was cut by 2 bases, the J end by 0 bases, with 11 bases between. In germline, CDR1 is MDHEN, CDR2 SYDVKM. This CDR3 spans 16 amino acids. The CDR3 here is CASSLNPVISGNTIYF. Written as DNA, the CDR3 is TGTGCCAGCAGTTTAAACCCGGTGATCTCTGGAAACACCATATATTTT.

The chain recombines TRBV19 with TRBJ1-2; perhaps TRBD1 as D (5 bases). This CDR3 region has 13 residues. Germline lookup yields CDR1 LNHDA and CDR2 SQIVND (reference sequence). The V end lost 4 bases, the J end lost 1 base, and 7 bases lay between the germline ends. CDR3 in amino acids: CASSRGDNYGYTF. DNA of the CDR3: TGTGCCAGTAGTAGGGGGGATAACTATGGCTACACCTTC.

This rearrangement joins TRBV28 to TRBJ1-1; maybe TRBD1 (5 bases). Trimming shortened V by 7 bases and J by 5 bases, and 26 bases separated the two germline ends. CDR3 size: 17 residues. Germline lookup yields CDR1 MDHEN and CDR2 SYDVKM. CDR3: CASTPTTGTRGGTEAFF. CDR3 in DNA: TGTGCCAGCACCCCGACTACCGGGACCCGGGGAGGGACTGAAGCTTTCTTT.

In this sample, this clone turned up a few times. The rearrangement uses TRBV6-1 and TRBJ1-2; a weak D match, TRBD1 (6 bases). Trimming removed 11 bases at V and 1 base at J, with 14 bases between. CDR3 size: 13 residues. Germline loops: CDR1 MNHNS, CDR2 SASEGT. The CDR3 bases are TGTGCCGTAGGGGGGGTTCATAACTATGGCTACACCTTC. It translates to CAVGGVHNYGYTF.

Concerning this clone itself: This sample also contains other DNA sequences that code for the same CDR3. The CDR3 DNA sequence: TGTGCCAGCAGCTTATTCGGAGGGGACCAGTACTTC. It translates to CASSLFGGDQYF. The chain joins TRBV7-8 to TRBJ2-5, with TRBD2 as a possible D gene (6 bases). V was shortened by 2 bases and J by 10 bases, with 11 bases between the two germline ends. Germline V gives CDR1 SGHVS, CDR2 FQNEAQ. CDR3 length: 12 residues.

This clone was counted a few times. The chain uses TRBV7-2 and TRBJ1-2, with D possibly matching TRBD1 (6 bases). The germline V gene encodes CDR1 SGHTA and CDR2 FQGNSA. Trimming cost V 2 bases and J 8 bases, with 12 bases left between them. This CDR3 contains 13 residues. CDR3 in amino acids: CASSLFAGEGYTF. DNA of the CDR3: TGTGCCAGCAGCTTATTTGCAGGGGAAGGCTACACCTTC.

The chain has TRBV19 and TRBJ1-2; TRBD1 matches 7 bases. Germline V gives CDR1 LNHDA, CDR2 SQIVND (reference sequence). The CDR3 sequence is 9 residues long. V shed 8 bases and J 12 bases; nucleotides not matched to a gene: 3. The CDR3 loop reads CASGDSHTF. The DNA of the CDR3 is TGTGCCAGTGGGGACAGCCACACCTTC. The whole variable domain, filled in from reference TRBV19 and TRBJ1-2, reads DGGITQSPKYLFRKEGQNVTLSCEQNLNHDAMYWYRQDPGQGLRLIYYSQIVNDFQKGDIAEGYSVSREKKESFPLTVTSAQKNPTAFYLCASGDSHTFGSGTRLTVV.

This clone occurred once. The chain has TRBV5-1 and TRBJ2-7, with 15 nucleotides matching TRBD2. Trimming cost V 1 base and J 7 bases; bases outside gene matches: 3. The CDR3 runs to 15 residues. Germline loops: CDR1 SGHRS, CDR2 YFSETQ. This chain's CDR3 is CASSLSGLAGGEQYF. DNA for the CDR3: TGCGCCAGCAGCTTGTCCGGACTAGCGGGGGGGGAGCAGTACTTC. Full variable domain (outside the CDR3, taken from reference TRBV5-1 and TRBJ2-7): KAGVTQTPRYLIKTRGQQVTLSCSPISGHRSVSWYQQTPGQGLQFLFEYFSETQRNKGNFPGRFSGRQFSNSRSEMNVSTLELGDSALYLCASSLSGLAGGEQYFGPGTRLTVT.

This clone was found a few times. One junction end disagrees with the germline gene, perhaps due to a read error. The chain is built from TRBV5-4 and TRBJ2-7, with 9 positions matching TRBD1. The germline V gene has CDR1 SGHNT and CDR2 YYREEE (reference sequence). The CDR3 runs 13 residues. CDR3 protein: CASSRTGTGPTHF. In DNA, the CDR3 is TGTGCCAGCAGCCGAACCGGGACAGGGCCCACGCACTTC.

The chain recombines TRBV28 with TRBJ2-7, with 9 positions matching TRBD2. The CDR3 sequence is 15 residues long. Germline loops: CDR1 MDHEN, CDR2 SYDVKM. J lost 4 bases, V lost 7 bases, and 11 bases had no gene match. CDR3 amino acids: CASTDGGGRGYEQYF. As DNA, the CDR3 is TGTGCCAGCACCGACGGAGGCGGGAGGGGATACGAGCAGTACTTC.

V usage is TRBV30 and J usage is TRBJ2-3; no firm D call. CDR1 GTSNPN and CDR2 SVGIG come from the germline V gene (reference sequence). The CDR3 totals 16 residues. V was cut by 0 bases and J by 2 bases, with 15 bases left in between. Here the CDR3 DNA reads TGTGCCTGGAGTGTAGGTGCGGCCCTCTACACAGATACGCAGTATTTT. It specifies CAWSVGAALYTDTQYF.

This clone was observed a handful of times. The CDR3 sequence: CASSLSVLQRGMTDTQYF. The DNA for the CDR3 is TGTGCCAGTTCCCTATCGGTACTCCAGCGGGGTATGACAGATACGCAGTATTTT. This chain connects TRBV28 to TRBJ2-3; 7 bases are a match to TRBD2. The CDR3 runs 18 residues. The V segment lost 9 bases and the J segment 3 bases; nucleotides outside the gene matches: 21. Germline V lookup: CDR1 MDHEN, CDR2 SYDVKM.

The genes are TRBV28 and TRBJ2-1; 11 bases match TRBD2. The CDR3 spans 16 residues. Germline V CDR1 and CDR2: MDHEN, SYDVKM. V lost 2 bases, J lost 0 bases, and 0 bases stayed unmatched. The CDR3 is CASSLGLAGSYNEQFF. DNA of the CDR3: TGTGCCAGCAGTTTAGGACTAGCGGGCTCCTACAATGAGCAGTTCTTC.

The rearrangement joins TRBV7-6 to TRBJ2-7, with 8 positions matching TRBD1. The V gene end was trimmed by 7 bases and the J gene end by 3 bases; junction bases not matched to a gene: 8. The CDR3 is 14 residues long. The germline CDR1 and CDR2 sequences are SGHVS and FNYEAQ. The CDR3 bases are TGTGCCAGCACCATGGGACAGGATCTCTACGAGCAGTACTTC. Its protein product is CASTMGQDLYEQYF.

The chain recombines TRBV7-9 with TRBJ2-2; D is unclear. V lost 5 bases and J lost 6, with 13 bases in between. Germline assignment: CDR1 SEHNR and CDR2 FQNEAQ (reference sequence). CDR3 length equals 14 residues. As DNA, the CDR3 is TGTGCCAGCAGCCCACAAACCGGGTCCGGGGAGCTGTTTTTT. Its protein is CASSPQTGSGELFF.

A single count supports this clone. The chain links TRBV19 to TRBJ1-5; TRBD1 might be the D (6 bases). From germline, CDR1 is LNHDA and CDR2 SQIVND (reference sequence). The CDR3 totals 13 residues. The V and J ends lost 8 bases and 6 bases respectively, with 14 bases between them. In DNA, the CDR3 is TGTGCCAGTCGACCGGACAGTGTTCAGCCCCAGCATTTT. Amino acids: CASRPDSVQPQHF.

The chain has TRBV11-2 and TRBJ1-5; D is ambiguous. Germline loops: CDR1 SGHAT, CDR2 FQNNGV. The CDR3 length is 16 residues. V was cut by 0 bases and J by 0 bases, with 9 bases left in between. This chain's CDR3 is CASSLEIADSNQPQHF. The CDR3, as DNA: TGTGCCAGCAGCTTAGAAATAGCGGATAGCAATCAGCCCCAGCATTTT.

CDR3 loop: CASRGGAGTDTQYF. CDR3 DNA: TGCGCCAGCCGGGGGGGGGCAGGGACAGATACGCAGTATTTT. The chain is built from TRBV10-2 and TRBJ2-3; 8 bases match TRBD2. CDR3 length equals 14 residues. The V gene's germline CDR1 is WSHSY and CDR2 SAAADI. Germline trimming cut 8 bases from V and 3 bases from J; bases unmatched to any gene: 7.